The next 32 T cell receptor beta chains were all read from a single sample in a study of early T cells in non-severe SARS-CoV-2 infection. A single record per CDR3 protein comes from TCRdb applying MiXCR to the 5' RACE reads. The table lists about 46,000 distinct CDR3 sequences, about 9.3% of them singletons. Specimen: whole blood. The source is an adult who was a healthcare worker with PCR-confirmed SARS-CoV-2 infection or an uninfected control (not recorded which).

This clonotype was seen many times. The V and J genes are TRBV9 and TRBJ2-1; 9 nucleotides agree with TRBD1. Losses at the gene ends were 0 bases for V and 0 bases for J; bases not matched to a gene: 16. Per the germline V gene, CDR1 is SGDLS and CDR2 is YYNGEE. The CDR3 extends over 21 amino acids. Written as DNA, the CDR3 is TGTGCCAGCAGCGTAGGCCGGAGCCGGGACAGGGTAAGGTTCTCCTACAATGAGCAGTTCTTC. It yields the protein CASSVGRSRDRVRFSYNEQFF.

This clonotype has ten or more counts. For the CDR3, the DNA is TGTGCCAGCAGTTTCAGGGGGTCGGAAGCTTTCTTT. Protein product: CASSFRGSEAFF. The rearrangement joins TRBV27 to TRBJ1-1; 7 bases are a match to TRBD1. The CDR3 sequence is 12 residues long. Germline CDR1 and CDR2: MNHEY and SMNVEV (reference sequence). V lost 3 bases and J lost 8; bases outside the gene matches: 3.

This clonotype was found a few times. The CDR3 loop is CASRGQTTQYF. The CDR3 nucleotides are TGTGCCAGCAGGGGACAGACCACGCAGTATTTT. V usage is TRBV28 and J usage is TRBJ2-3; 7 bases fit TRBD1. Per germline, CDR1 MDHEN and CDR2 SYDVKM. The J segment lost 9 bases and the V segment lost 6 bases, leaving 3 bases of the junction unmatched. This CDR3 is 11 amino acids long.

The sample holds a few counts of this clonotype. The chain has TRBV7-2 and TRBJ1-1, with D possibly being TRBD1 (5 bases). V was cut by 6 bases and J by 7 bases, with 15 bases left in between. Germline lookup yields CDR1 SGHTA and CDR2 FQGNSA. The CDR3 is 13 amino acids. CDR3 amino acids: CASSPGRQSEAFF. In nucleotides, the CDR3 is TGTGCCAGCAGTCCTGGGCGACAGAGTGAAGCTTTCTTT.

This clonotype has only a few counts. The chain employs TRBV6-1 and TRBJ2-7; D is possibly TRBD1 or TRBD2 (5 bases each). With 5 bases removed from V and 0 bases from J, the gap between germline ends came to 11 bases. Germline-derived CDR1 and CDR2 are MNHNS and SASEGT. The CDR3 loop spans 14 amino acids. DNA of the CDR3: TGTGCCAGCAGTAGAGGGACCTCCTCCTACGAGCAGTACTTC. Its translation: CASSRGTSSYEQYF.

This clonotype was observed a handful of times. The V gene is TRBV6-1, the J gene TRBJ2-7; 10 nucleotides line up with TRBD1. The length of the CDR3 is 15 residues. The germline CDR1 and CDR2 sequences are MNHNS and SASEGT. J was trimmed by 2 bases and V by 2 bases; bases with no gene match: 3. This CDR3 is CASSEPGQGPYEQYF. For the CDR3, the DNA is TGTGCCAGCAGTGAACCGGGACAGGGGCCCTACGAGCAGTACTTC.

This chain uses TRBV11-2 with TRBJ2-1, with D hard to call. Trimming stripped 5 bases from V and 8 bases from J, with 16 bases between. Looked up from germline, CDR1 is SGHAT and CDR2 is FQNNGV. This CDR3 is 14 amino acids long. This CDR3 reads CASSGWVGSDEQFF. CDR3 in DNA: TGTGCCAGCAGCGGATGGGTGGGCTCGGATGAGCAGTTCTTC.

This clonotype was detected many times. The chain joins TRBV29-1 to TRBJ1-4; 8 nucleotides line up with TRBD1. The CDR3 totals 15 residues. Germline values: CDR1 SQVTM, CDR2 ANQGSEA. V lost 5 bases to trimming and J lost 6 bases; unmatched junction nucleotides: 11. The DNA for the CDR3 is TGCAGCGTTCCCAAAATGGCAGGGGGCGATGAAAAACTGTTTTTT. This codes for CSVPKMAGGDEKLFF. Full variable domain (remainder filled in from reference TRBV29-1 and TRBJ1-4): SAVISQKPSRDICQRGTSLTIQCQVDSQVTMMFWYRQQPGQSLTLIATANQGSEATYESGFVIDKFPISRPNLTFSTLTVSNMSPEDSSIYLCSVPKMAGGDEKLFFGSGTQLSVL.

This clonotype was observed at least ten times. This rearrangement joins TRBV3-1 to TRBJ2-1; 11 bases fit TRBD2. Looked up from germline, CDR1 is LGHDT and CDR2 is YNNKEL (reference sequence). V shed 0 bases and J 7 bases; nucleotides not matched to a gene: 8. CDR3 length: 17 residues. CDR3 sequence reads: CASSQDFSGRAGNEQFF. The CDR3 DNA sequence: TGTGCCAGCAGCCAAGATTTTAGCGGGAGGGCCGGAAATGAGCAGTTCTTC.

The chain uses TRBV6-2 or TRBV6-3 and TRBJ2-1, with D unresolved. CDR3 length: 14 amino acids. Trimming took 8 bases from V and 1 from J, leaving 12 bases between them. The germline V gene encodes CDR1 MNHEY and CDR2 SVGEGT. The CDR3 protein is CASAIRPSYNEQFF. The CDR3 DNA reads TGTGCCAGCGCAATACGGCCTTCCTACAATGAGCAGTTCTTC.

This clonotype was recorded many times. The chain joins TRBV30 to TRBJ1-1, with D possibly matching TRBD1 (5 bases). CDR3 length equals 12 residues. Germline V lookup: CDR1 GTSNPN, CDR2 SVGIG (reference sequence). Trimming removed 4 bases at V and 7 bases at J, with 13 bases between. As DNA, the CDR3 is TGTGCCTGGACCACCGGGGCCAGTGAAGCTTTCTTT. Its protein is CAWTTGASEAFF.

This clonotype was counted only a few times. DNA of the CDR3: TGCAGTGCTACTCGGACTAGCGGGAGCGGGGGCTCCTACGAGCAGTACTTC. As protein: CSATRTSGSGGSYEQYF. The rearrangement uses TRBV20-1 and TRBJ2-7; 13 bases map to TRBD2. This CDR3 has 17 amino acids. Germline-derived CDR1 and CDR2 are DFQATT and SNEGSKA (reference sequence). V shed 4 bases, J shed 0 bases, and the junction held 9 bases outside the gene matches.

This clonotype has at least ten counts. V usage is TRBV29-1 and J usage is TRBJ2-2; no clear D. Trimming pared 3 bases from V and 3 bases from J, leaving 8 bases between. The CDR3 has 13 residues. Germline values: CDR1 SQVTM, CDR2 ANQGSEA. Here the CDR3 reads CSVDFAYTGELFF. Written as DNA, the CDR3 is TGCAGCGTTGATTTCGCGTACACCGGGGAGCTGTTTTTT.

This clonotype was observed at least ten times. The genes are TRBV20-1 and TRBJ2-7, with 8 bases that match TRBD2. The ends lost 5 bases at V and 4 bases at J; junction bases unmatched: 10. Looked up from germline, CDR1 is DFQATT and CDR2 is SNEGSKA (reference sequence). The CDR3 spans 14 residues. CDR3 nucleotide sequence: TGCAGTGCTGGGGTAGCGGGGAAGGGATACGAGCAGTACTTC. The encoded protein is CSAGVAGKGYEQYF.

The V call is TRBV7-2, the J call TRBJ2-7; D unresolved. CDR3 size: 12 residues. The germline V gene has CDR1 SGHTA and CDR2 FQGNSA. Trimming removed 1 base from V and 9 bases from J, with 10 bases in between. The CDR3 protein is CASSLGAGRQYF. As DNA, the CDR3 is TGTGCCAGCAGCTTAGGGGCAGGTCGGCAGTACTTC. The variable domain in full, with the rest retrieved from reference TRBV7-2 and TRBJ2-7, is GAGVSQSPSNKVTEKGKDVELRCDPISGHTALYWYRQSLGQGLEFLIYFQGNSAPDKSGLPSDRFSAERTGGSVSTLTIQRTQQEDSAVYLCASSLGAGRQYFGPGTRLTVT.

This clonotype was counted ten times or more. The chain employs TRBV7-8 and TRBJ2-7; D is unresolved. Germline V CDR1 and CDR2: SGHVS, FQNEAQ. Between the trimmed V and J ends, which lost 3 bases and 2 bases, there was a span of 8 bases. CDR3 length: 13 amino acids. CDR3 nucleotide sequence: TGTGCCAGCAGCTTCGACGGGCCCTACGAGCAGTACTTC. It encodes CASSFDGPYEQYF.

This clonotype was detected ten times or more. CDR3 in amino acids: CASSRGAHEQYF. The CDR3, as DNA: TGTGCCAGTAGCCGGGGGGCACACGAGCAGTACTTC. The V gene is TRBV19, the J gene TRBJ2-7; maybe TRBD2 (7 bases). V lost 6 bases to trimming and J lost 5 bases, with 11 bases between them. Germline CDR1 LNHDA, CDR2 SQIVND (reference sequence). This CDR3 spans 12 amino acids.

Only a few counts were recorded for this clonotype. The chain has TRBV10-3 and TRBJ2-3; D tentatively reads TRBD1 or TRBD2 (5 bases each). Germline loops: CDR1 ENHRY, CDR2 SYGVKD. This CDR3 comprises 15 residues. Trimming removed 5 bases from V and 1 base from J, with 13 bases in between. CDR3 in amino acids: CAISLLMGGTDTQYF. The CDR3 coding sequence is TGTGCCATCAGTCTATTGATGGGGGGCACAGATACGCAGTATTTT.

At least ten counts were recorded for this clonotype. V gene TRBV28 combines with J gene TRBJ1-1, with D perhaps matching TRBD1 (6 bases). Germline V gene data show CDR1 as MDHEN and CDR2 as SYDVKM. Trimming took off 3 bases at V and 6 bases at J, with 14 bases between the two ends. The CDR3 has 14 residues. The CDR3 DNA reads as TGTGCCAGCAGTTTTCGCGGGGGGCTCCCTGAAGCTTTCTTT. This gives the protein CASSFRGGLPEAFF.

This clonotype was found many times. The chain has TRBV11-1 and TRBJ2-1; D is uncertain. The V end was cut by 2 bases, the J end by 4 bases, with 12 bases between. CDR3 length: 15 residues. Germline CDR1 is SGHAT and CDR2 is FQDESV (reference sequence). DNA for the CDR3: TGTGCCAGCAGCTTAAGCCACTCAACATACAATGAGCAGTTCTTC. This translates into CASSLSHSTYNEQFF.

The genes are TRBV12-3 or TRBV12-4 and TRBJ2-2, with 8 nucleotides matching TRBD2. The length of the CDR3 is 18 residues. V trimming: 3 bases; J trimming: 0 bases; junction bases outside the gene matches: 9. The CDR3 nucleotides are TGTGCCAGCAGTTTGGGTCACCGGGGGGGGTCGAACACCGGGGAGCTGTTTTTT. This encodes CASSLGHRGGSNTGELFF.

This clonotype was detected many times. CDR3 nucleotide sequence: TGCAGTGCTCCTAGCGGGAGGAGTACCGGGGAGCTGTTTTTT. Its translation: CSAPSGRSTGELFF. The chain joins TRBV20-1 to TRBJ2-2; 11 positions agree with TRBD2. The CDR3 runs 14 residues. CDR1 is DFQATT, CDR2 SNEGSKA, per germline (reference sequence). With V trimmed by 5 bases and J by 5 bases, 4 bases remained unmatched.

The rearrangement joins TRBV6-6 to TRBJ1-2; D gene ambiguous. The CDR3 totals 14 residues. The germline V gene encodes CDR1 MNHNY and CDR2 SVGAGI (reference sequence). V lost 2 bases to trimming and J lost 2 bases, with 9 bases between them. The CDR3 region is CASSYGRENYGYTF. In nucleotides, the CDR3 is TGTGCCAGCAGTTACGGGCGGGAAAACTATGGCTACACCTTC.

At least ten counts were recorded for this clonotype. This chain links TRBV6-2 or TRBV6-3 with TRBJ2-1, with D possibly TRBD1 on 6 matching bases. From germline, CDR1 is MNHEY and CDR2 SVGEGT. This CDR3 spans 11 amino acids. The V and J ends lost 5 bases and 8 bases respectively, with 7 bases between them. CDR3: CASSQGYEQFF. Here the CDR3 DNA reads TGTGCCAGCAGTCAGGGGTATGAGCAGTTCTTC.

This clonotype has at least ten counts. The rearrangement uses TRBV27 and TRBJ1-5; D possibly corresponds to TRBD1 (6 bases). Trimming removed 6 bases at V and 0 bases at J, with 12 bases between. Germline V CDR1 and CDR2: MNHEY, SMNVEV (reference sequence). This CDR3 comprises 15 residues. As DNA, the CDR3 is TGTGCCAGCAGGTCGGACAGAAATAGCAATCAGCCCCAGCATTTT. This gives the protein CASRSDRNSNQPQHF.

In its sample, this clonotype is medium-sized. The gene calls are TRBV27 and TRBJ2-1, with a weak D call TRBD2 (5 bases). The germline V and J ends were trimmed by 6 bases and 7 bases, with 10 bases remaining between them. There are 12 residues in the CDR3. Germline CDR1 reads MNHEY; CDR2 reads SMNVEV (reference sequence). This CDR3 is CASSQDFNEQFF. CDR3 DNA: TGTGCCAGCAGCCAGGACTTTAATGAGCAGTTCTTC.

V is TRBV11-2 and J is TRBJ2-1; D call uncertain. Germline CDR1 and CDR2: SGHAT and FQNNGV. The CDR3 is 14 residues long. V gave up 2 bases and J gave up 8 bases, with 13 bases separating them. CDR3 sequence: CASSLFYSVDEQFF. CDR3 bases: TGTGCCAGCAGCTTATTCTATTCGGTAGATGAGCAGTTCTTC.

In this sample, this clonotype turned up many times. The CDR3 DNA reads TGTGCCAGCAGTTCAGGCGGGGTGCTCCCCCGGGGAGGCTACACCTTC. Its protein is CASSSGGVLPRGGYTF. The chain joins TRBV28 to TRBJ1-2; D uncertain. Germline values: CDR1 MDHEN, CDR2 SYDVKM. V lost 4 bases to trimming and J lost 8 bases, with 23 bases between them. The CDR3 has 16 amino acids.

The table lists this clonotype with a few counts. The chain carries TRBV18 and TRBJ2-7; possible D gene TRBD1, 5 bases. This CDR3 comprises 14 residues. Trimming shortened V by 3 bases and J by 7 bases, and 16 bases separated the two germline ends. Germline-derived CDR1 and CDR2 are KGHSH and LQKENI. CDR3 in amino acids: CASSPGAPLKEQYF. In DNA, the CDR3 is TGTGCCAGCTCACCTGGGGCCCCCCTCAAGGAGCAGTACTTC.

This clonotype was found many times. The CDR3 nucleotides are TGTGCCAGCAGTACAACAGGGGGCGCAGATACGCAGTATTTT. It encodes CASSTTGGADTQYF. The chain carries TRBV28 and TRBJ2-3, with 9 bases matching TRBD1. Per germline, CDR1 MDHEN and CDR2 SYDVKM. Unmatched junction bases numbered 4, after V lost 5 bases and J lost 4 bases. CDR3 length: 14 amino acids. Using reference TRBV28 and TRBJ2-3 for the parts outside the CDR3, the full variable domain is DVKVTQSSRYLVKRTGEKVFLECVQDMDHENMFWYRQDPGLGLRLIYFSYDVKMKEKGDIPEGYSVSREKKERFSLILESASTNQTSMYLCASSTTGGADTQYFGPGTRLTVL.

This clonotype was seen ten or more times. V usage is TRBV28 and J usage is TRBJ2-1; D is undetermined. Per germline, CDR1 MDHEN and CDR2 SYDVKM. The CDR3 is 14 amino acids. Trimming took off 5 bases at V and 2 bases at J, with 10 bases between the two ends. The CDR3 loop is CASSSLNTYNEQFF. Here the CDR3 DNA reads TGTGCCAGCAGTAGTCTCAATACCTACAATGAGCAGTTCTTC.

This clonotype was seen repeatedly, ten times or more. This chain links TRBV29-1 with TRBJ2-1; D unclear. Between the trimmed V and J ends, which lost 7 bases and 6 bases, there was a span of 10 bases. Germline CDR1 and CDR2: SQVTM and ANQGSEA. This CDR3 contains 11 residues. CDR3 nucleotides: TGCAGCGCCCAAATGGGCAATGAGCAGTTCTTC. Encoded protein: CSAQMGNEQFF.